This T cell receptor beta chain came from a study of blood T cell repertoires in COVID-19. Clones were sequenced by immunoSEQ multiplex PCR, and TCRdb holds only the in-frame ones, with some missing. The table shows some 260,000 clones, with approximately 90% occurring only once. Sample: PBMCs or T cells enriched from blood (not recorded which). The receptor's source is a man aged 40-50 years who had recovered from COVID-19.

The CDR3 nucleotides read TGTGCCAGTAGTTTGGGGACTAGCCCGAGGAGAAGCGGGGAGCTGTTTTTT. Translated: CASSLGTSPRRSGELFF. The gene calls are TRBV19 and TRBJ2-2; 9 nucleotides align to TRBD2. The CDR3 is made up of 17 amino acids. The trim removed 5 bases at V and 7 bases at J, leaving 14 bases unmatched. Germline values: CDR1 LNHDA, CDR2 SQIVND (reference sequence).